Listed below are T cell receptor beta chains from one sample, sequenced in a study of beta chain features in type 1 diabetes. The data were produced by immunoSEQ multiplex PCR, yet TCRdb's version contains in-frame clones alone and is incomplete. The data hold 900,000 or so clones, with roughly 16% observed a single time. Material: naive CD4+ T cells from blood. The receptors were gathered from a woman younger than 35 in good health. Both conserved end residues are part of each CDR3. A D gene is named only where the DNA matches it firmly. The size of a clone is reported for some rows only, either as once, few or many, or as a class for expanded clones.

>.|TRBV25-1|TRBJ1-4|.
TGTGCCAGCATGCGGGGACCTAATGAAAAACTGTTTTTT
CASMRGPNEKLFF
>.|TRBV7-2|TRBJ2-3|.
TGTGCCAGCAGCTTAAATGGGATCAGCACAGATACGCAGTATTTT
CASSLNGISTDTQYF
>TRBD1|TRBV28|TRBJ2-7|.
TGTGCCAGCAGTTTGGGACAGGAGGGCTACGAGCAGTACTTC
CASSLGQEGYEQYF
>.|TRBV28|TRBJ1-5|few
TGTGCCAGCAGTTTAGGCCATCGCAATCAGCCCCAGCATTTT
CASSLGHRNQPQHF
>.|TRBV6-6|TRBJ1-1|.
TGTGCCAGCACCCCGCGAGGTGGGGGCACTGAAGCTTTCTTT
CASTPRGGGTEAFF
>TRBD2|TRBV9|TRBJ2-4|.
TGTGCCAGCAGCGAGACTAGCGAGGGGGTTCAGTACTTC
CASSETSEGVQYF
>.|TRBV2|TRBJ1-5|.
TGTGCCTGCACCCGACAGGATAGCAATCAGCCCCAGCATTTT
CACTRQDSNQPQHF
>.|TRBV11-2|TRBJ2-1|few
TGTGCCAGCAGCTTAAGGGTAGCGTCCTACAATGAGCAGTTCTTC
CASSLRVASYNEQFF
>TRBD1|TRBV6-5|TRBJ2-2|.
TGTGCCAGCAGCCTAGGGACAGGGCCCACCGGGGAGCTGTTTTTT
CASSLGTGPTGELFF
>.|TRBV7-9|TRBJ1-2|few
TGTGCCAGCAGCTTGGGAGGGTACGACTATGGCTACACCTTC
CASSLGGYDYGYTF
>TRBD1|TRBV19|TRBJ1-1|few
TGTGCCAGTGGACAGGCGCTGAACACTGAAGCTTTCTTT
CASGQALNTEAFF
>.|TRBV7-9|TRBJ1-5|.
TGTGCCAGCAGCTTAGGGAATAGCAATCAGCCCCAGCATTTT
CASSLGNSNQPQHF
>.|TRBV7-9|TRBJ1-2|few
TGTGCCAGCAGCTTCCCCGACAGAAAAGCTAACTATGGCTACACCTTC
CASSFPDRKANYGYTF
>TRBD2|TRBV18|TRBJ2-1|.
TGTGCCAGCTCACCACGTCCCGGGACTAGCGGGAGTGTTGCCTCCTACAATGAGCAGTTCTTC
CASSPRPGTSGSVASYNEQFF
>TRBD2|TRBV7-3|TRBJ2-3|few
TGTGCCAGCAGCTTCTTAGCGGGATCCCCAGATACGCAGTATTTT
CASSFLAGSPDTQYF
>.|TRBV5-1|TRBJ2-1|few
TGCGCCAGCAGCTTGCAGGGTCCGGATGAGCAGTTCTTC
CASSLQGPDEQFF
>TRBD2|TRBV5-4|TRBJ2-1|few
TGTGCCAGCAGCCCGGGACTAAGAGATGAGCAGTTCTTC
CASSPGLRDEQFF
>.|TRBV7-2|TRBJ2-2|.
TGTGCCAGCAGCTTAGTCGGGAGAGGCCCGACACTCACCGGGGAGCTGTTTTTT
CASSLVGRGPTLTGELFF
>TRBD1|TRBV7-8|TRBJ2-7|.
TGTGCCAGCAGCCCGTGGGACAGACCCTACGAGCAGTACTTC
CASSPWDRPYEQYF
>TRBD1|TRBV27|TRBJ2-7|.
TGTGCCAGCAAGCAGGGCAGGGGGCCCTACGAGCAGTACTTC
CASKQGRGPYEQYF
>TRBD2|TRBV7-3|TRBJ2-1|.
TGTGCCAGCAGCTTTAGCGGGTTTCCCTACAATGAGCAGTTCTTC
CASSFSGFPYNEQFF
>.|TRBV12-2|TRBJ2-4|.
TGTGCAAGTCGAGCAGGGTGCCCCATTGACATTCAGTACTTC
CASRAGCPIDIQYF
>.|TRBV21-1|TRBJ2-3|.
TGTGCCAGCAGCAAAGGCACTAGCGGGAATGAAGATACGCAGTATTTT
CASSKGTSGNEDTQYF
>TRBD2|TRBV18|TRBJ2-5|.
TGTGCCAGCTCACCACGGGCGAACAGCGGGAGTCAGGAGACCCAGTACTTC
CASSPRANSGSQETQYF
>TRBD2|TRBV5-1|TRBJ2-1|.
TGCGCCAGCAGCTTGGAGGGGTCTAGCGGGTACAATGAGCAGTTCTTC
CASSLEGSSGYNEQFF
>TRBD1|TRBV5-1|TRBJ2-5|few
TGCGCCAGCAGCTTGGGGACAGGAAACCAAGAGACCCAGTACTTC
CASSLGTGNQETQYF
>.|TRBV20-1|TRBJ1-1|.
TGCAGTGCTAGAGGGGTAGGGTGGGCTTTCTTT
CSARGVGWAFF